These 22 T cell receptor beta chains originate from one sample sequenced in a study of control samples from healthy donors and cancer patients. Data came from immunoSEQ multiplex PCR; TCRdb stores just in-frame clones and leaves some out. The sample lists some 120,000 clones, about 95% seen once, with about 3.5% in the top ten. Material: blood. Every receptor here comes from a young man in good health.

The chain carries TRBV5-1 and TRBJ1-6; D unresolved. This CDR3 has 16 residues. V was cut by 0 bases and J by 0 bases, with 7 bases left in between. Germline CDR1 is SGHRS and CDR2 is YFSETQ. As DNA, the CDR3 is TGCGCCAGCAGCTTGGGCGCAAGCTCCTATAATTCACCCCTCCACTTT. Translated: CASSLGASSYNSPLHF. The variable domain in full, with the rest retrieved from reference TRBV5-1 and TRBJ1-6, is KAGVTQTPRYLIKTRGQQVTLSCSPISGHRSVSWYQQTPGQGLQFLFEYFSETQRNKGNFPGRFSGRQFSNSRSEMNVSTLELGDSALYLCASSLGASSYNSPLHFGNGTRLTVT.

This clone was observed a single time. The chain combines TRBV7-6 with TRBJ1-5; D is unresolved. This CDR3 has 15 amino acids. Germline loops: CDR1 SGHVS, CDR2 FNYEAQ. Trimming shortened V by 1 base and J by 0 bases, and 7 bases separated the two germline ends. The CDR3 sequence: CASSLGGYSNQPQHF. As DNA, the CDR3 is TGTGCCAGCAGCTTAGGAGGATATAGCAATCAGCCCCAGCATTTT.

The CDR3 region has the DNA TGCAGCGTTGCGGGGGGTGGAGCCACAGATACGCAGTATTTT. This translates into CSVAGGGATDTQYF. The chain carries TRBV29-1 and TRBJ2-3, with 7 positions matching TRBD2. This CDR3 is 14 amino acids long. Germline CDR1 SQVTM, CDR2 ANQGSEA. J was trimmed by 2 bases and V by 4 bases; bases with no gene match: 6.

CDR3 nucleotides: TGTGCCAGCAGTCCTCGACAGGGGATATGGCCCCAGCATTTT. Translation gives CASSPRQGIWPQHF. The rearrangement uses TRBV27 and TRBJ1-5, with TRBD1 matching over 8 bases. Trimming removed 5 bases from V and 9 bases from J; junction bases left unmatched: 9. The CDR3 runs to 14 residues. CDR1 MNHEY and CDR2 SMNVEV come from the germline V gene (reference sequence).

The chain recombines TRBV19 with TRBJ1-5, with D perhaps TRBD1 (5 bases). Germline V gene sequence: CDR1 LNHDA, CDR2 SQIVND (reference sequence). V was shortened by 7 bases and J by 3 bases, with 22 bases between the two germline ends. There are 17 residues in the CDR3. CDR3 protein: CASKGRPGTDNNQPQHF. The CDR3 nucleotides are TGTGCCAGTAAGGGCAGACCCGGGACGGATAACAATCAGCCCCAGCATTTT.

V usage is TRBV14 and J usage is TRBJ2-3; 8 nucleotides align to TRBD2. The CDR3 sequence is 15 residues long. CDR1 is SGHDN and CDR2 is FVKESK in the germline V gene. V trimming: 5 bases; J trimming: 4 bases; junction bases outside the gene matches: 8. CDR3 coding DNA: TGTGCCAGCAGCACAGCCGGGGGGGCTCCAGATACGCAGTATTTT. Its protein is CASSTAGGAPDTQYF.

This chain uses TRBV5-4 with TRBJ1-2, with 8 bases lining up with TRBD1. CDR1 and CDR2 (germline): SGHNT, YYREEE (reference sequence). The CDR3 spans 15 residues. With 0 bases clipped from V and 8 bases from J, the junction kept 9 bases outside the gene matches. The CDR3 DNA reads as TGTGCCAGCAGCTTGGACAGGGGGGTTCTGCGCGGCTACACCTTC. This gives the protein CASSLDRGVLRGYTF.

CDR3 amino acids: CASSLGVGPGAYEQYF. DNA for the CDR3: TGTGCCAGCAGCTTAGGGGTAGGCCCAGGGGCCTACGAGCAGTACTTC. This chain links TRBV7-2 with TRBJ2-7, with D perhaps matching TRBD1 (6 bases). CDR1 and CDR2 (germline): SGHTA, FQGNSA. V dropped 1 base and J dropped 2 bases, with 15 bases sitting between them. The CDR3 spans 16 residues.

The chain recombines TRBV3-1 (or the pseudogene TRBV3-2) with TRBJ1-2, with D unclear. The germline CDR1 and CDR2 sequences are LGHDT and YNNKEL (reference sequence). The V end was cut by 4 bases, the J end by 11 bases, with 17 bases between. The CDR3 runs to 13 residues. The DNA for the CDR3 is TGTGCCAGCAGCCCCTCCCTAGCCCTCGGGTACACCTTC. It yields the protein CASSPSLALGYTF.

Here the CDR3 DNA reads TGTGCCAGTAGTATAGATCCAGGGCCCACCATTCCGCCCCTCCACTTT. Its translation: CASSIDPGPTIPPLHF. The rearrangement links TRBV19 to TRBJ1-6; weak D call: TRBD1 (5 bases). The CDR3 totals 16 residues. V was shortened by 0 bases and J by 13 bases, with 19 bases between the two germline ends. CDR1 and CDR2 (germline): LNHDA, SQIVND (reference sequence).

This rearrangement joins TRBV19 to TRBJ2-7; the D is unclear. The germline CDR1 and CDR2 sequences are LNHDA and SQIVND (reference sequence). This CDR3 is 14 amino acids long. V dropped 6 bases and J dropped 2 bases, with 14 bases sitting between them. CDR3 bases: TGTGCCAGTAGCCAAAGGGCAGTAGCCTACGAGCAGTACTTC. Its protein is CASSQRAVAYEQYF.

The chain recombines TRBV24-1 with TRBJ2-3; possible D gene TRBD2, 6 bases. V was trimmed by 5 bases and J by 0 bases, leaving 11 bases between them. CDR3 size: 15 residues. Germline V CDR1 and CDR2: KGHDR, SFDVKD. The CDR3 nucleotides are TGTGCCACCAGTGGGGCGGCGGGAAGCACAGATACGCAGTATTTT. Its protein is CATSGAAGSTDTQYF.

The chain is built from TRBV5-6 and TRBJ2-2, with 7 nucleotides matching TRBD1. The V gene's germline CDR1 is SGHDT and CDR2 YYEEEE. The CDR3 runs to 15 residues. V shed 7 bases and J 6 bases; nucleotides not matched to a gene: 12. CDR3 region: CASERGRGMAGELFF. The CDR3 coding sequence is TGTGCCAGCGAAAGGGGCAGGGGGATGGCCGGGGAGCTGTTTTTT.

The chain employs TRBV2 and TRBJ2-5; D is possibly TRBD1 (5 bases). With 6 bases removed from V and 1 base from J, the gap between germline ends came to 9 bases. The CDR3 runs 13 residues. Germline CDR1 reads SNHLY; CDR2 reads FYNNEI. The DNA for the CDR3 is TGTGCCAGCAGGACAGATGGCCAAGAGACCCAGTACTTC. Translated, it gives CASRTDGQETQYF.

The chain combines TRBV18 with TRBJ2-2; TRBD1 matches 10 bases. Trimming cost V 6 bases and J 5 bases; bases outside gene matches: 9. This CDR3 has 16 residues. From germline, CDR1 is KGHSH and CDR2 LQKENI. Here the CDR3 DNA reads TGTGCCAGCTCCCCAGGGACAGGGGTGCAAACCGGGGAGCTGTTTTTT. It specifies CASSPGTGVQTGELFF.

The gene calls are TRBV19 and TRBJ1-1; D is perhaps TRBD1 (5 bases). The germline CDR1 and CDR2 sequences are LNHDA and SQIVND (reference sequence). This CDR3 is built from 12 residues. The V gene lost 1 base and the J gene lost 12 bases, with 12 bases spanning the gap. Written as DNA, the CDR3 is TGTGCCAGTAGTATAGGGGGAGGGGAACCTTTCTTT. Protein sequence: CASSIGGGEPFF.

The chain combines TRBV4-1 with TRBJ1-1; D is uncertain. Per germline, CDR1 MGHRA and CDR2 YSYEKL. Trimming stripped 1 base from V and 5 bases from J, with 5 bases between. This CDR3 has 12 residues. CDR3 nucleotides: TGCGCCAGCAGCCAAGCCAGAACTGAAGCTTTCTTT. Translation: CASSQARTEAFF.

The chain employs TRBV19 and TRBJ1-6, with a possible D match to TRBD1 (6 bases). V dropped 5 bases and J dropped 8 bases, with 19 bases sitting between them. The CDR3 is 16 amino acids. Germline V gene lookup returns CDR1 LNHDA and CDR2 SQIVND (reference sequence). CDR3 DNA sequence: TGTGCCAGTAGTGACCTGACAAGGGGGGTTTATTCACCCCTCCACTTT. Amino acid sequence: CASSDLTRGVYSPLHF.

CDR3 sequence: CASSSLLSGTGNSEAFF. CDR3 sequence (DNA): TGTGCCAGCAGCTCACTACTATCCGGGACAGGGAATTCTGAAGCTTTCTTT. The chain carries TRBV13 and TRBJ1-1; TRBD1 agrees at 9 bases. Trimming cost V 4 bases and J 6 bases; bases outside gene matches: 15. Per the germline V gene, CDR1 is PRHDT and CDR2 is FYEKMQ (reference sequence). CDR3 length: 17 amino acids.

This clone was seen just once. The chain recombines TRBV12-3 or TRBV12-4 with TRBJ1-3; D is undetermined. V was pared by 3 bases and J by 1 base, with 4 bases between. The CDR3 totals 13 residues. CDR3 loop: CASSFGSGNTIYF. CDR3 coding DNA: TGTGCCAGCAGTTTTGGATCTGGAAACACCATATATTTT.

V usage is TRBV6-2 or TRBV6-3 and J usage is TRBJ2-1; D perhaps matches TRBD2 (6 bases). V lost 4 bases and J 0 bases, leaving 10 bases between the germline ends. Germline V CDR1 and CDR2: MNHEY, SVGEGT. The CDR3 runs 15 residues. This CDR3 reads CASSFSGGSYNEQFF. CDR3 bases: TGTGCCAGCAGTTTTAGCGGTGGCTCCTACAATGAGCAGTTCTTC.

The chain uses TRBV7-2 and TRBJ2-7; D is tentatively TRBD1 or TRBD2 (6 bases each). From germline, CDR1 is SGHTA and CDR2 FQGNSA. Deletions cut 6 bases from V and 2 bases from J, with 17 bases between. The CDR3 has 15 residues. The CDR3 loop is CASSSGAFATYEQYF. Written as DNA, the CDR3 is TGTGCCAGCAGTTCGGGGGCGTTCGCGACCTACGAGCAGTACTTC.